Presented here are 21 T cell receptor beta chains from one specimen sequenced in a study of technical replicates of blood from a handful of donors. Sequencing was performed with immunoSEQ multiplex PCR; in TCRdb, only in-frame clones are kept and a portion is missing. Of roughly 66,000 clones in the sample, approximately 83% were seen once. Sequenced sample: PBMCs. The receptors were gathered from a human donor in good health. Some clones in this sample may be carry-over from other donors' samples.

The chain joins TRBV4-1 to TRBJ1-1, with D tentatively TRBD1 (6 bases). The CDR3 contains 16 residues. CDR1 and CDR2 from the germline V gene are MGHRA and YSYEKL. The V gene lost 0 bases and the J gene lost 6 bases, with 17 bases spanning the gap. Here the CDR3 reads CASSQEVGQIRPEAFF. The DNA for the CDR3 is TGCGCCAGCAGCCAAGAGGTAGGACAGATTCGCCCTGAAGCTTTCTTT.

The rearrangement links TRBV5-1 to TRBJ2-7; maybe TRBD1 (7 bases). Trimming took 3 bases from V and 6 from J, leaving 10 bases between them. The CDR3 covers 12 residues. Germline V lookup: CDR1 SGHRS, CDR2 YFSETQ. The CDR3 DNA follows: TGCGCCAGCAGCTACCAGGGGGGCGAGCAGTACTTC. It translates to CASSYQGGEQYF. The full variable domain, completed using reference TRBV5-1 and TRBJ2-7, is KAGVTQTPRYLIKTRGQQVTLSCSPISGHRSVSWYQQTPGQGLQFLFEYFSETQRNKGNFPGRFSGRQFSNSRSEMNVSTLELGDSALYLCASSYQGGEQYFGPGTRLTVT.

This sequence joins TRBV13 and TRBJ2-1, with a tentative D call TRBD1 (5 bases). CDR3 size: 15 residues. Trimming took off 2 bases at V and 3 bases at J, with 11 bases between the two ends. CDR1 is PRHDT, CDR2 FYEKMQ, per germline (reference sequence). CDR3 coding DNA: TGTGCCAGCAGCTTATGGGGCGGTCGCTACAATGAGCAGTTCTTC. Translation: CASSLWGGRYNEQFF.

V gene TRBV19 combines with J gene TRBJ2-7, with a weak D call TRBD2 (5 bases). The CDR3 runs 14 residues. The germline CDR1 and CDR2 sequences are LNHDA and SQIVND (reference sequence). V gave up 1 base and J gave up 0 bases, with 7 bases separating them. CDR3 in DNA: TGTGCCAGTAGTATAGTCGGGAACTCCTACGAGCAGTACTTC. Translation gives CASSIVGNSYEQYF.

V and J are TRBV10-3 and TRBJ2-2; D perhaps matches TRBD2 (5 bases). V shed 5 bases and J shed 6 bases, with 10 bases lying between them. This CDR3 region has 13 residues. CDR1 is ENHRY, CDR2 SYGVKD, per germline. CDR3 amino acids: CAISPLAPGELFF. The DNA of the CDR3 is TGTGCCATCAGTCCTCTAGCCCCCGGGGAGCTGTTTTTT.

This sequence joins TRBV11-2 and TRBJ2-1; 8 positions agree with TRBD2. V shed 3 bases, J shed 4 bases, and the junction held 8 bases outside the gene matches. The CDR3 consists of 16 residues. Looked up from germline, CDR1 is SGHAT and CDR2 is FQNNGV. The CDR3 region is CASSFLEAGGYNEQFF. CDR3 DNA: TGTGCCAGCAGCTTTCTGGAGGCGGGGGGTTACAATGAGCAGTTCTTC. Full variable domain (outside the CDR3, taken from reference TRBV11-2 and TRBJ2-1): EAGVAQSPRYKIIEKRQSVAFWCNPISGHATLYWYQQILGQGPKLLIQFQNNGVVDDSQLPKDRFSAERLKGVDSTLKIQPAKLEDSAVYLCASSFLEAGGYNEQFFGPGTRLTVL.

The chain employs TRBV9 and TRBJ2-2; TRBD2 might be the D (6 bases). The germline gives CDR1 SGDLS, CDR2 YYNGEE. CDR3 length: 11 amino acids. Trimming took 7 bases from V and 8 from J, leaving 9 bases between them. The CDR3 here is CASGGRGELFF. The DNA of the CDR3 is TGTGCCAGCGGAGGGCGAGGGGAGCTGTTTTTT.

V usage is TRBV10-3 and J usage is TRBJ2-7; the D gene is possibly TRBD1 (6 bases). Trimming cost V 0 bases and J 12 bases, with 12 bases left between them. Per the germline V gene, CDR1 is ENHRY and CDR2 is SYGVKD. CDR3 size: 12 residues. The CDR3: CAISESAGAMYF. CDR3 bases: TGTGCCATCAGTGAGTCGGCAGGGGCTATGTACTTC.

The chain employs TRBV7-2 and TRBJ2-3; D is ambiguous. Per germline, CDR1 SGHTA and CDR2 FQGNSA. The CDR3 runs to 15 residues. Trimming took off 5 bases at V and 0 bases at J, with 12 bases between the two ends. In nucleotides, the CDR3 is TGTGCCAGCAGCAATACTGATTGGAGCACAGATACGCAGTATTTT. Its protein is CASSNTDWSTDTQYF.

This clone was seen once. The V call is TRBV25-1, the J call TRBJ1-5, with 8 bases aligning to TRBD1. There are 13 residues in the CDR3. Per the germline V gene, CDR1 is MGHDK and CDR2 is SYGVNS. V was clipped by 7 bases and J by 6 bases; unmatched bases: 5. The chain's CDR3 is CASNRGEGQPQHF. The CDR3 nucleotides read TGTGCCAGCAACAGGGGGGAAGGTCAGCCCCAGCATTTT. The full variable domain, completed using reference TRBV25-1 and TRBJ1-5, is EADIYQTPRYLVIGTGKKITLECSQTMGHDKMYWYQQDPGMELHLIHYSYGVNSTEKGDLSSESTVSRIRTEHFPLTLESARPSHTSQYLCASNRGEGQPQHFGDGTRLSIL.

The V and J genes are TRBV7-2 and TRBJ2-2, with 8 bases lining up with TRBD2. CDR1 and CDR2 (germline): SGHTA, FQGNSA. Trimming removed 1 base from V and 6 bases from J; junction bases left unmatched: 7. This CDR3 spans 16 amino acids. The CDR3 loop reads CASSLVSGGASGELFF. The CDR3 nucleotides read TGTGCCAGCAGCTTAGTTTCCGGGGGGGCTTCCGGGGAGCTGTTTTTT.

The rearrangement joins TRBV10-3 to TRBJ1-1; possibly TRBD1 for D (5 bases). This CDR3 spans 13 amino acids. V shed 3 bases and J shed 6 bases, with 11 bases lying between them. Germline values: CDR1 ENHRY, CDR2 SYGVKD. CDR3 sequence reads: CAISDRQGSEAFF. The CDR3 DNA follows: TGTGCCATCAGTGATCGGCAGGGCTCTGAAGCTTTCTTT.

The rearrangement uses TRBV29-1 and TRBJ2-7; 7 nucleotides line up with TRBD2. The germline V gene encodes CDR1 SQVTM and CDR2 ANQGSEA. J was trimmed by 1 base and V by 0 bases; bases with no gene match: 3. The CDR3 has 14 amino acids. CDR3 DNA sequence: TGCAGCGTTGAAGATCGGACTAGATCCTACGAGCAGTACTTC. Protein: CSVEDRTRSYEQYF.

This chain connects TRBV7-9 to TRBJ2-1; D not resolved. The germline V gene encodes CDR1 SEHNR and CDR2 FQNEAQ (reference sequence). This CDR3 is built from 12 residues. The V gene lost 6 bases and the J gene lost 10 bases, with 13 bases spanning the gap. The CDR3 nucleotides are TGTGCCAGCAGTACTTTATTACAGGAGCAGTTCTTC. It yields the protein CASSTLLQEQFF.

This rearrangement joins TRBV28 to TRBJ2-7, with 8 bases that match TRBD2. V dropped 10 bases and J dropped 6; count of bases not matched to a gene: 5. CDR3 length: 11 residues. Germline CDR1 reads MDHEN; CDR2 reads SYDVKM. The CDR3 here is CATGGVGEQYF. The CDR3 coding sequence is TGTGCCACCGGGGGGGTAGGCGAGCAGTACTTC.

This clone was detected only once. V is TRBV11-2 and J is TRBJ2-7; 7 bases match TRBD2. Germline V gives CDR1 SGHAT, CDR2 FQNNGV. This CDR3 is 15 amino acids long. Trimming at V came to 0 bases and at J to 3 bases, leaving 5 bases not matched to a gene. CDR3 bases: TGTGCCAGCAGCTTAGATCCTAGCGGTATCTACGAGCAGTACTTC. Translating it yields CASSLDPSGIYEQYF.

V is TRBV2 and J is TRBJ2-1; tentatively, D is TRBD2 (6 bases). The V and J ends lost 7 bases and 7 bases respectively, with 17 bases between them. Germline CDR1 reads SNHLY; CDR2 reads FYNNEI. This CDR3 region has 14 residues. The chain's CDR3 is CASKLGLALNEQFF. The CDR3, as DNA: TGTGCCAGCAAGCTGGGACTCGCGCTTAATGAGCAGTTCTTC.

This chain uses TRBV27 with TRBJ1-6; 8 positions agree with TRBD1. The CDR3 extends over 15 amino acids. Unmatched junction bases numbered 4, after V lost 2 bases and J lost 7 bases. Germline V CDR1 and CDR2: MNHEY, SMNVEV (reference sequence). The CDR3 nucleotides read TGTGCCAGCAGTTTAATGGGACAGGCCAATTCACCCCTCCACTTT. Protein product: CASSLMGQANSPLHF.

J is TRBJ2-1 and V is TRBV9; 8 bases line up with TRBD2. The CDR3 is 16 residues long. The V gene's germline CDR1 is SGDLS and CDR2 YYNGEE. The ends lost 2 bases at V and 4 bases at J; junction bases unmatched: 8. In nucleotides, the CDR3 is TGTGCCAGCAGCGTTACCGGGACTAGGGGTTACAATGAGCAGTTCTTC. It yields the protein CASSVTGTRGYNEQFF.

J is TRBJ2-1 and V is TRBV7-9, with TRBD1 matching over 8 bases. The V and J ends lost 6 bases and 10 bases, in that order; junction bases with no gene match: 5. The germline V gene has CDR1 SEHNR and CDR2 FQNEAQ (reference sequence). The CDR3 is 12 residues long. The CDR3 loop reads CASRSTGGEQFF. CDR3 nucleotide sequence: TGTGCCAGCAGATCCACAGGGGGGGAGCAGTTCTTC. Using reference TRBV7-9 and TRBJ2-1 for the parts outside the CDR3, the full variable domain is DTGVSQNPRHKITKRGQNVTFRCDPISEHNRLYWYRQTLGQGPEFLTYFQNEAQLEKSRLLSDRFSAERPKGSFSTLEIQRTEQGDSAMYLCASRSTGGEQFFGPGTRLTVL.

The chain joins TRBV6-1 to TRBJ2-7; TRBD2 matches 13 bases. The CDR3 loop spans 15 amino acids. Trimming removed 7 bases from V and 10 bases from J; junction bases left unmatched: 13. The germline V gene encodes CDR1 MNHNS and CDR2 SASEGT. CDR3 sequence: CASTKVLAGGDDQYF. The DNA of the CDR3 is TGTGCCAGCACTAAAGTACTAGCGGGGGGGGATGATCAGTACTTC.